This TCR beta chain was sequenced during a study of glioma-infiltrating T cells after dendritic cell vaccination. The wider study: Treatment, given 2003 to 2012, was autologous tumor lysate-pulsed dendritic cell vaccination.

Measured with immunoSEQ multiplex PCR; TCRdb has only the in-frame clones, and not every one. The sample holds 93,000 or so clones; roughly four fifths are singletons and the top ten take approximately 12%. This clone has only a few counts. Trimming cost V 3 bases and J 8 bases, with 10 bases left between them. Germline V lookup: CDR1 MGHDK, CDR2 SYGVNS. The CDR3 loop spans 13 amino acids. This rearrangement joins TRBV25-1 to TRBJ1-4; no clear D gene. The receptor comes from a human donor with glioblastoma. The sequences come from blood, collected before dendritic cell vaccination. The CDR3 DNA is TGTGCCAGCAGTGACCCCGTAGAGGAAAAACTGTTTTTT. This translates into CASSDPVEEKLFF.